The 30 T cell receptor beta chains below were found in one sample sequenced in a study of T cells after yellow fever vaccination. TCRdb fed the 5' RACE reads into MiXCR, producing one record per CDR3 protein. The data show some 350,000 distinct CDR3 sequences, with 11% seen just once and 15% to 20% held by the top ten. Here the sequenced sample was PBMCs, taken on the day of the first yellow fever vaccination. All receptors come from a man younger than 30 who received the YFV17D yellow fever vaccine.

This clonotype was counted between two and nine times. The rearrangement uses TRBV4-3 and TRBJ1-5; 9 nucleotides line up with TRBD1. After removal of 0 bases from V and 5 bases from J, the junction contained 2 bases not matched to a gene. CDR1 and CDR2 from the germline V gene are LGHNA and YSLEER. The CDR3 totals 15 residues. CDR3 in DNA: TGCGCCAGCAGCCAAGAGGGACAGGGCCATCAGCCCCAGCATTTT. This translates into CASSQEGQGHQPQHF.

This clonotype occurred a few times. V and J are TRBV6-1 and TRBJ2-7; 9 nucleotides agree with TRBD1. The V gene end was trimmed by 7 bases and the J gene end by 5 bases; junction bases not matched to a gene: 9. The CDR3 has 14 residues. Germline V lookup: CDR1 MNHNS, CDR2 SASEGT. The CDR3 spells CASTDGTGNNEQYF. The CDR3 DNA is TGTGCCAGCACTGATGGGACAGGGAACAACGAGCAGTACTTC.

This clonotype was recorded a few times. This rearrangement joins TRBV20-1 to TRBJ1-3; D remains ambiguous. Germline CDR1 reads DFQATT; CDR2 reads SNEGSKA (reference sequence). Trimming shortened V by 5 bases and J by 2 bases, and 4 bases separated the two germline ends. CDR3 length: 11 amino acids. The CDR3, as DNA: TGCAGTGCTTCAACTGGAAACACCATATATTTT. This codes for CSASTGNTIYF.

DNA for the CDR3: TGTGCCAGCAGACCTCGGGGCAAGAACACTGAAGCTTTCTTT. Protein: CASRPRGKNTEAFF. V gene TRBV6-1 combines with J gene TRBJ1-1; a possible D gene is TRBD1 (5 bases). This CDR3 region has 14 residues. Trimming removed 6 bases from V and 1 base from J, with 12 bases in between. Germline assignment: CDR1 MNHNS and CDR2 SASEGT.

The sample holds a few counts of this clonotype. The rearrangement uses TRBV9 and TRBJ2-1; 7 bases are shared with TRBD2. Germline CDR1 is SGDLS and CDR2 is YYNGEE. The CDR3 covers 15 residues. V shed 4 bases, J shed 4 bases, and the junction held 8 bases outside the gene matches. The CDR3: CASSLSGVGYNEQFF. The CDR3 DNA is TGTGCCAGCAGCTTGAGCGGGGTTGGGTACAATGAGCAGTTCTTC. Supplemented by reference TRBV9 and TRBJ2-1, the full variable domain reads DSGVTQTPKHLITATGQRVTLRCSPRSGDLSVYWYQQSLDQGLQFLIQYYNGEERAKGNILERFSAQQFPDLHSELNLSSLELGDSALYFCASSLSGVGYNEQFFGPGTRLTVL.

This clonotype was observed many times. The genes are TRBV29-1 and TRBJ2-5, with TRBD1 identical over 8 bases. J lost 1 base, V lost 4 bases, and 5 bases had no gene match. Germline assignment: CDR1 SQVTM and CDR2 ANQGSEA. CDR3 length: 14 residues. The CDR3 DNA reads TGCAGCGTTGGGCCTGGGACAGGCCAAGAGACCCAGTACTTC. Translating it yields CSVGPGTGQETQYF.

The chain employs TRBV7-8 and TRBJ2-6; D uncertain. V was clipped by 5 bases and J by 4 bases, with 12 bases between them. CDR3 length: 15 residues. Germline CDR1 SGHVS, CDR2 FQNEAQ. CDR3 residues: CASSDRVTGANVLTF. The CDR3 DNA follows: TGTGCCAGCAGCGACCGGGTAACCGGGGCCAACGTCCTGACTTTC.

This clonotype was detected ten times or more. This rearrangement joins TRBV11-2 to TRBJ1-1; D may be TRBD1 (6 bases). The germline gives CDR1 SGHAT, CDR2 FQNNGV. This CDR3 spans 12 amino acids. V lost 6 bases, J lost 7 bases, and 12 bases lay in between. In nucleotides, the CDR3 is TGTGCCAGCAGGCGGGGGCGGGGTGAAGCTTTCTTT. This sequence encodes CASRRGRGEAFF.

This clonotype was observed a handful of times. The J gene is TRBJ2-1, the V gene TRBV6-1, with D perhaps being TRBD1 or TRBD2 (5 bases each). V was cut by 5 bases and J by 6 bases, with 14 bases left in between. This CDR3 is 14 amino acids long. In germline, CDR1 is MNHNS, CDR2 SASEGT. The CDR3 region is CASSRWGSGNEQFF. The DNA for the CDR3 is TGTGCCAGCAGTCGGTGGGGGAGCGGCAATGAGCAGTTCTTC.

This clonotype has at least ten counts. J is TRBJ2-7 and V is TRBV12-3 or TRBV12-4; D might be TRBD1 or TRBD2, each matching 5 bases. The CDR3 consists of 13 residues. Deletions cut 3 bases from V and 4 bases from J, with 10 bases between. The CDR3 bases are TGTGCCAGCAGTTTTCACGGGGCGTACGAGCAGTACTTC. Translation: CASSFHGAYEQYF.

The chain recombines TRBV6-2 or TRBV6-3 with TRBJ1-1, with 7 bases aligning to TRBD1. The CDR3 totals 15 residues. CDR1 is MNHEY and CDR2 is SVGEGT in the germline V gene. Germline trimming cut 2 bases from V and 1 base from J; bases unmatched to any gene: 4. The CDR3 loop reads CASSYPYRGNTEAFF. DNA of the CDR3: TGTGCCAGCAGTTACCCGTACAGGGGGAACACTGAAGCTTTCTTT.

This clonotype was recorded many times. The chain combines TRBV20-1 with TRBJ1-5, with a possible D match to TRBD1 (5 bases). Trimming cost V 0 bases and J 7 bases, with 13 bases left between them. Germline values: CDR1 DFQATT, CDR2 SNEGSKA (reference sequence). The CDR3 is made up of 14 amino acids. The CDR3 reads CSARDRDVHQPQHF. The CDR3 DNA is TGCAGTGCTAGAGACAGGGATGTCCACCAGCCCCAGCATTTT.

This CDR3 is CAISEGGGTRTIPGTQYF. The CDR3 DNA sequence: TGTGCCATCAGTGAAGGCGGGGGCACCCGAACCATCCCTGGGACCCAGTACTTC. V and J are TRBV10-3 and TRBJ2-5; the D gene is possibly TRBD2 (7 bases). From germline, CDR1 is ENHRY and CDR2 SYGVKD. CDR3 length: 18 amino acids. The ends were cut back, 3 bases at V and 7 bases at J, with 27 bases in the middle.

V gene TRBV29-1 combines with J gene TRBJ2-1; the D gene is possibly TRBD1 (6 bases). CDR1 is SQVTM and CDR2 is ANQGSEA in the germline V gene. This CDR3 has 14 amino acids. V lost 0 bases and J lost 5, with 11 bases in between. CDR3 amino acids: CSVEDRQEDNEQFF. The CDR3, as DNA: TGCAGCGTTGAAGATAGACAGGAGGACAATGAGCAGTTCTTC.

The chain combines TRBV27 with TRBJ1-3, with D possibly matching TRBD1 (6 bases). V lost 6 bases to trimming and J lost 2 bases, with 11 bases between them. This CDR3 comprises 14 residues. CDR1 is MNHEY and CDR2 is SMNVEV in the germline V gene (reference sequence). In DNA form, the CDR3 reads TGTGCCAGCAGGGGGGCAGGGGCTGGAAACACCATATATTTT. Translated, it gives CASRGAGAGNTIYF.

V is TRBV29-1 and J is TRBJ2-3; 7 bases agree with TRBD2. CDR1 is SQVTM, CDR2 ANQGSEA, per germline. The CDR3 extends over 13 amino acids. V was pared by 7 bases and J by 4 bases, with 8 bases of the junction left unmatched. The CDR3 is CSARGIGSDTQYF. For the CDR3, the DNA is TGCAGCGCGCGGGGGATTGGGTCAGATACGCAGTATTTT.

This clonotype was recorded a few times. The V and J genes are TRBV7-9 and TRBJ1-1; unclear D gene. The germline V and J ends were trimmed by 6 bases and 6 bases, with 17 bases remaining between them. CDR1 and CDR2 from the germline V gene are SEHNR and FQNEAQ (reference sequence). The CDR3 is 14 residues long. The CDR3 DNA sequence: TGTGCCAGCAGTTCGGTAGTTGGTGGAGCTGAAGCTTTCTTT. Protein product: CASSSVVGGAEAFF.

This clonotype was seen a handful of times. The V gene is TRBV19, the J gene TRBJ1-5; D is unclear. There are 15 residues in the CDR3. V lost 3 bases and J 6 bases, leaving 15 bases between the germline ends. Germline CDR1 reads LNHDA; CDR2 reads SQIVND (reference sequence). CDR3 nucleotides: TGTGCCAGTAGTATCGCAGCGGGAGTCTTTCAGCCCCAGCATTTT. It specifies CASSIAAGVFQPQHF.

The sample holds a few counts of this clonotype. This sequence joins TRBV5-1 and TRBJ2-5, with D possibly being TRBD2 (6 bases). The V gene's germline CDR1 is SGHRS and CDR2 YFSETQ. CDR3 length: 17 residues. The V end lost 1 base, the J end lost 2 bases, and 18 bases lay between the germline ends. The CDR3 DNA reads TGCGCCAGCAGCTTGCCTCAGGGTAGCGGAGGGCAAGAGACCCAGTACTTC. It translates to CASSLPQGSGGQETQYF.

This clonotype was detected only a few times. This chain joins TRBV24-1 and TRBJ2-3, with a possible D match to TRBD2 (5 bases). This CDR3 is 15 amino acids long. The V end lost 3 bases, the J end lost 2 bases, and 11 bases lay between the germline ends. Looked up from germline, CDR1 is KGHDR and CDR2 is SFDVKD. CDR3: CATSDPTTTTDTQYF. For the CDR3, the DNA is TGTGCCACCAGTGATCCGACTACTACCACAGATACGCAGTATTTT.

This clonotype was counted at least ten times. This sequence joins TRBV11-2 and TRBJ2-2; D call uncertain. This CDR3 is 11 amino acids long. Germline loops: CDR1 SGHAT, CDR2 FQNNGV. Trimming cost V 3 bases and J 6 bases, with 2 bases left between them. CDR3: CASSFPGELFF. The CDR3 bases are TGTGCCAGCAGCTTCCCCGGGGAGCTGTTTTTT.

This chain joins TRBV5-1 and TRBJ1-4; D is ambiguous. The CDR3 spans 14 residues. Trimming pared 4 bases from V and 8 bases from J, leaving 15 bases between. Germline V lookup: CDR1 SGHRS, CDR2 YFSETQ. The CDR3 loop reads CASSPRERSEKLFF. CDR3 sequence (DNA): TGCGCCAGCAGCCCCCGGGAGAGGTCGGAAAAACTGTTTTTT.

The chain uses TRBV6-1 and TRBJ1-6; no reliable D call. The CDR3 is 14 residues long. Germline V CDR1 and CDR2: MNHNS, SASEGT. Trimming stripped 4 bases from V and 6 bases from J, with 10 bases between. CDR3 nucleotides: TGTGCCAGCAGTGGCGGCAATTCTAATTCACCCCTCCACTTT. Translating it yields CASSGGNSNSPLHF.

This clonotype was picked up a small number of times. The chain uses TRBV29-1 and TRBJ2-1; possibly TRBD2 for D (7 bases). The CDR3 length is 19 residues. Germline CDR1 reads SQVTM; CDR2 reads ANQGSEA. V lost 1 base and J 4 bases, leaving 26 bases between the germline ends. The CDR3 DNA reads TGCAGCGTTGAAGGGGTCGGTGTAGGGGGGGCGCGACTTTACAATGAGCAGTTCTTC. This codes for CSVEGVGVGGARLYNEQFF.

Many counts were recorded for this clonotype. The chain employs TRBV5-1 and TRBJ2-1; 7 positions match TRBD1. This CDR3 contains 13 residues. V shed 1 base and J 8 bases; nucleotides not matched to a gene: 3. Per the germline V gene, CDR1 is SGHRS and CDR2 is YFSETQ. The CDR3 sequence: CASSLIGGDEQFF. The CDR3 nucleotides are TGCGCCAGCAGCTTGATAGGGGGCGATGAGCAGTTCTTC.

V gene TRBV4-1 combines with J gene TRBJ2-1; maybe TRBD1 (7 bases). The CDR3 loop spans 16 amino acids. V was shortened by 1 base and J by 8 bases, with 18 bases between the two germline ends. Germline assignment: CDR1 MGHRA and CDR2 YSYEKL. CDR3 DNA sequence: TGCGCCAGCAGCCAAGTTTCGGTCAGGGGGGACTATGAGCAGTTCTTC. This translates into CASSQVSVRGDYEQFF.

This clonotype turned up a few times. V and J are TRBV9 and TRBJ2-4; 7 bases line up with TRBD2. There are 15 residues in the CDR3. CDR1 SGDLS and CDR2 YYNGEE come from the germline V gene. With 3 bases clipped from V and 3 bases from J, the junction kept 6 bases outside the gene matches. The CDR3 sequence is CASSGRREGKNIQYF. The CDR3 DNA sequence: TGTGCCAGCAGCGGACGCAGGGAGGGCAAAAACATTCAGTACTTC.

This rearrangement joins TRBV5-1 to TRBJ1-2; possible D gene TRBD1, 5 bases. Trimming took 0 bases from V and 5 from J, leaving 14 bases between them. The germline V gene encodes CDR1 SGHRS and CDR2 YFSETQ. CDR3 length: 15 residues. CDR3 in amino acids: CASSLGTGEGYGYTF. The CDR3 nucleotides read TGCGCCAGCAGCTTGGGCACAGGAGAAGGGTATGGCTACACCTTC.

A note on this clonotype: A read error is possible here, since a much larger clone lies one base away. The chain combines TRBV11-2 with TRBJ2-3, with D perhaps TRBD1 or TRBD2 (6 bases each). Germline loops: CDR1 SGHAT, CDR2 FQNNGV. The CDR3 contains 18 residues. Trimming took 1 base from V and 3 from J, leaving 20 bases between them. The CDR3 is CASSLGGGVRGRTDTQYF. Here the CDR3 DNA reads TGTGCCAGCAGCTTAGGGGGCGGGGTGAGGGGGAGAACAGATACGCAGTATTTT.

The table lists this clonotype with a few counts. The rearrangement joins TRBV7-2 to TRBJ2-5; no definite D call. Germline-derived CDR1 and CDR2 are SGHTA and FQGNSA. The CDR3 runs to 14 residues. Trimming left V 6 bases short and J 3 bases short, with 14 bases between. CDR3 sequence: CASSSRRVEETQYF. In nucleotides, the CDR3 is TGTGCCAGCAGTTCAAGGCGAGTGGAAGAGACCCAGTACTTC.